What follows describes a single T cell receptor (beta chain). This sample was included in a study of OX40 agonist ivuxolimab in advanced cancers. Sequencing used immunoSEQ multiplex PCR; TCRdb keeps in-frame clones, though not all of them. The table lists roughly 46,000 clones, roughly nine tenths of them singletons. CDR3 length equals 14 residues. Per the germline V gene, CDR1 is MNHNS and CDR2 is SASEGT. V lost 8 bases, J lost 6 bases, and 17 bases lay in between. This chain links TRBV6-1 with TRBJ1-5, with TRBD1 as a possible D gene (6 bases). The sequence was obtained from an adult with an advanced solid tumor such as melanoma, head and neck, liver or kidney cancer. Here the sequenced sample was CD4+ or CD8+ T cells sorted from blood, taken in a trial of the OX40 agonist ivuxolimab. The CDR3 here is CASSARGRGQPQHF. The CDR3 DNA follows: TGTGCCAGCTCGGCCAGGGGAAGAGGTCAGCCCCAGCATTTT.